This T cell receptor beta chain was found in a study of cytomegalovirus exposure and HLA in healthy donors. Whole-study findings and limits: It was likely that a cluster of highly shared sequence variants was a sequencing artifact. Analyses of presence and absence presupposed an approximately uniform sequencing depth across donors.

PCR involved 60 Vbeta and 13 Jbeta primers. Only in-frame clones appear in the TCRdb table, and some are missing; sequencing was by immunoSEQ multiplex PCR. The data show under 250,000 clones, about 83% seen once. As concerns this clone: Its target is unknown.

Sequencing was carried out using PBMCs. This receptor was taken from a human donor in good health.

The CDR3 region is CASSDPRAQETQYF. Here the CDR3 DNA reads TGTGCCAGCAGCGACCCGAGGGCCCAAGAGACCCAGTACTTC. This chain connects TRBV5-4 to TRBJ2-5; the D gene is possibly TRBD2 (5 bases). This CDR3 is built from 14 residues. Germline V gene lookup returns CDR1 SGHNT and CDR2 YYREEE (reference sequence). With 4 bases removed from V and 1 base from J, the gap between germline ends came to 11 bases.